This paragraph covers one TCR beta chain sequence. The treatment: approximately 18 received Ad26.COV2.S at low or high dose, single or two shots; about five received placebo; per-sample allocation not given. Specimens were obtained on day 63 following the first vaccine or placebo injection. Repertoires were generated with immunoSEQ multiplex PCR, while TCRdb's copy carries only in-frame clones and drops some. Of 300,000 to 500,000 clones listed, around nine tenths are singletons. The data originate from a study of Ad26.COV2.S vaccination and SARS-CoV-2 variants. Trimming cost V 2 bases and J 1 base, with 11 bases left between them. The germline V gene has CDR1 MGHRA and CDR2 YSYEKL. The CDR3 spans 16 residues.

The chain uses TRBV4-1 and TRBJ2-2; no reliable D call. Sequenced material: peripheral blood, taken in a trial of Ad26.COV2.S vaccine versus placebo. This sequence originates from a person between 18 and 65 years old who received the Ad26.COV2.S COVID-19 vaccine or a placebo. The CDR3 loop is CASSQFPAGNTGELFF. For the CDR3, the DNA is TGCGCCAGCAGCCAATTCCCGGCTGGGAACACCGGGGAGCTGTTTTTT.